The 17 T cell receptor beta chains presented below share a single source sample, sequenced in a study of spatial heterogeneity in lung cancer. TCRdb called the 5' RACE reads again in MiXCR, with one record for every CDR3 protein. The sample lists 40,000 or so distinct CDR3 sequences, 6.5% to 9.5% occurring once. Time point of the sample: sample taken at primary tumor resection. This specimen was PBMCs, taken at surgery. The receptor set was obtained from a male donor with early-stage non-small cell lung cancer.

V usage is TRBV7-9 and J usage is TRBJ2-7; D gene unclear. This CDR3 spans 14 amino acids. Looked up from germline, CDR1 is SEHNR and CDR2 is FQNEAQ (reference sequence). V lost 5 bases, J lost 2 bases, and 13 bases lay in between. The CDR3 here is CASSKQTLPYEQYF. DNA for the CDR3: TGTGCCAGCAGCAAACAGACTCTACCCTACGAGCAGTACTTC. Filled out from reference TRBV7-9 and TRBJ2-7, the complete variable domain reads DTGVSQNPRHKITKRGQNVTFRCDPISEHNRLYWYRQTLGQGPEFLTYFQNEAQLEKSRLLSDRFSAERPKGSFSTLEIQRTEQGDSAMYLCASSKQTLPYEQYFGPGTRLTVT.

This clonotype was picked up many times. The chain links TRBV20-1 to TRBJ2-3; 7 bases match TRBD2. Trimming cost V 2 bases and J 7 bases; bases outside gene matches: 9. Germline V gene lookup returns CDR1 DFQATT and CDR2 SNEGSKA (reference sequence). The CDR3 loop spans 14 amino acids. In nucleotides, the CDR3 is TGCAGTGCTAGAACCAGCGGGGTAGGAAATACGCAGTATTTT. This sequence encodes CSARTSGVGNTQYF.

Ten or more counts support this clonotype. The chain carries TRBV12-3 or TRBV12-4 and TRBJ1-4; D is undetermined. Deletions cut 3 bases from V and 13 bases from J, with 15 bases between. The CDR3 covers 13 residues. CDR3 in amino acids: CASSFVPLERLFF. The CDR3 DNA follows: TGTGCCAGCAGTTTCGTTCCCCTTGAGCGACTGTTTTTT.

This clonotype was recorded many times. The chain uses TRBV15 and TRBJ1-3; 10 bases agree with TRBD1. CDR3 length: 15 residues. V lost 5 bases to trimming and J lost 4 bases; unmatched junction nucleotides: 5. Germline V gene lookup returns CDR1 LNHNV and CDR2 YYDKDF (reference sequence). The CDR3 sequence is CATSEDRGPGNTIYF. CDR3 sequence (DNA): TGTGCCACCAGCGAAGACAGGGGGCCAGGAAACACCATATATTTT.

This clonotype was seen a handful of times. This sequence joins TRBV18 and TRBJ1-5, with 9 bases aligning to TRBD1. The ends lost 0 bases at V and 6 bases at J; junction bases unmatched: 3. The CDR3 totals 15 residues. CDR1 KGHSH and CDR2 LQKENI come from the germline V gene. The CDR3, as DNA: TGTGCCAGCTCACCACCGGGACAGGGTGGTCAGCCCCAGCATTTT. Its translation: CASSPPGQGGQPQHF.

This clonotype came up many times. The CDR3 DNA is TGTGCCAGCAGATCCGGAGGGCGTACCGGGGAGCTGTTTTTT. The encoded protein is CASRSGGRTGELFF. The gene calls are TRBV12-3 or TRBV12-4 and TRBJ2-2, with D tentatively TRBD2 (6 bases). The CDR3 totals 14 residues. The V and J ends lost 6 bases and 5 bases respectively, with 13 bases between them.

This clonotype was counted at least ten times. V usage is TRBV18 and J usage is TRBJ2-1; TRBD2 agrees at 12 bases. The CDR3 spans 15 residues. The J segment lost 6 bases and the V segment lost 4 bases, leaving 4 bases of the junction unmatched. The germline V gene has CDR1 KGHSH and CDR2 LQKENI. The CDR3 here is CASSRLAGGANEQFF. The CDR3 DNA reads as TGTGCCAGCTCACGGCTAGCGGGAGGGGCCAATGAGCAGTTCTTC.

Ten or more counts support this clonotype. CDR3 DNA: TGTGCCAGTTCCGGGACAGGGGTCACCGGGGAGCTGTTTTTT. This codes for CASSGTGVTGELFF. The rearrangement links TRBV12-3 or TRBV12-4 to TRBJ2-2; TRBD1 matches at 10 bases. The CDR3 contains 14 residues. The V segment lost 9 bases and the J segment 4 bases; nucleotides outside the gene matches: 5.

To note about this clonotype: Given a much more abundant clone one base away, this may be a read error. J is TRBJ2-5 and V is TRBV7-2; D not resolved. This CDR3 has 13 residues. Germline lookup yields CDR1 SGHTA and CDR2 FQGNSA. CDR3 region: CASSLGRKETRYF. DNA for the CDR3: TGTGCCAGCAGCTTAGGGCGGAAAGAGACCCGGTACTTC.

This clonotype showed up many times. The rearrangement links TRBV12-3 or TRBV12-4 to TRBJ1-1; the D is unclear. The CDR3 has 14 residues. V was clipped by 6 bases and J by 0 bases, with 11 bases between them. The DNA of the CDR3 is TGTGCCAGCAGGACGGGGAACATGAACACTGAAGCTTTCTTT. It is translated as CASRTGNMNTEAFF.

CDR3 region: CASSFSPPGQGANEQYF. The CDR3 DNA sequence: TGTGCCAGCAGCTTCAGCCCGCCGGGACAGGGGGCAAACGAGCAGTACTTC. The chain employs TRBV7-6 and TRBJ2-7; 12 positions match TRBD1. CDR1 and CDR2 from the germline V gene are SGHVS and FNYEAQ. The CDR3 length is 17 residues. V shed 3 bases, J shed 5 bases, and the junction held 11 bases outside the gene matches. The full variable domain, completed using reference TRBV7-6 and TRBJ2-7, is GAGVSQSPRYKVTKRGQDVALRCDPISGHVSLYWYRQALGQGPEFLTYFNYEAQQDKSGLPNDRFSAERPEGSISTLTIQRTEQRDSAMYRCASSFSPPGQGANEQYFGPGTRLTVT.

This clonotype has at least ten counts. V gene TRBV6-2 or TRBV6-3 combines with J gene TRBJ2-1, with 9 bases identical to TRBD2. The CDR3 totals 15 residues. V dropped 6 bases and J dropped 4; count of bases not matched to a gene: 7. Germline values: CDR1 MNHEY, CDR2 SVGEGT. The CDR3 DNA is TGTGCCAGCAGAAAAGGGCTAGCGGGGTACAATGAGCAGTTCTTC. As protein: CASRKGLAGYNEQFF.

This clonotype was counted ten times or more. This chain connects TRBV2 to TRBJ1-3; unclear D gene. V lost 4 bases to trimming and J lost 0 bases, with 13 bases between them. The CDR3 extends over 16 amino acids. Looked up from germline, CDR1 is SNHLY and CDR2 is FYNNEI. CDR3 in amino acids: CASSVGRSISGNTIYF. The CDR3 coding sequence is TGTGCCAGCAGTGTTGGGCGTAGCATCTCTGGAAACACCATATATTTT.

At least ten counts were recorded for this clonotype. The rearrangement joins TRBV4-1 to TRBJ2-1; the match to TRBD2 covers 8 bases. Germline CDR1 and CDR2: MGHRA and YSYEKL. The CDR3 loop spans 21 amino acids. The trim removed 4 bases at V and 8 bases at J, leaving 28 bases unmatched. DNA of the CDR3: TGCGCCAGCAGCCTTCCGGGCGGGAGGTCCGGTCCAAGCGGGAGACCCGATGAGCAGTTCTTC. This codes for CASSLPGGRSGPSGRPDEQFF.

The V and J genes are TRBV5-1 and TRBJ1-4, with 11 bases identical to TRBD1. CDR3 length: 17 amino acids. CDR1 is SGHRS, CDR2 YFSETQ, per germline. Germline trimming cut 4 bases from V and 7 bases from J; bases unmatched to any gene: 12. CDR3 region: CASSNGQGALIREKLFF. The CDR3 DNA is TGCGCCAGCAGCAACGGACAGGGGGCTCTAATTCGTGAAAAACTGTTTTTT.

This clonotype was seen more than once but under ten times. The gene calls are TRBV5-1 and TRBJ2-3; no firm D call. The CDR3 totals 14 residues. In germline, CDR1 is SGHRS, CDR2 YFSETQ. V was cut by 0 bases and J by 1 base, with 6 bases left in between. CDR3 region: CASSLVVGTDTQYF. The CDR3 DNA reads TGCGCCAGCAGCTTGGTTGTGGGCACAGATACGCAGTATTTT.

The table lists this clonotype with many counts. V is TRBV9 and J is TRBJ1-1; D remains ambiguous. This CDR3 is built from 12 residues. V was trimmed by 3 bases and J by 2 bases, leaving 5 bases between them. Per germline, CDR1 SGDLS and CDR2 YYNGEE. The CDR3 spells CASSETNTEAFF. CDR3 nucleotide sequence: TGTGCCAGCAGCGAAACCAACACTGAAGCTTTCTTT.